The T cell receptor beta chain under discussion was sequenced for a study of Graves' ophthalmopathy and Graves' hyperthyroidism. Study outcomes and limitations: Blood samples also showed most expanded thyroid clonotypes exceeding 0.001 frequency. Ophthalmopathy cases were distinguished from stable hyperthyroidism by a 13-signature model, reaching around 90% sensitivity and around 80% specificity.

Amplification from RNA transcripts yielded the TCR beta CDR3 regions. First-round RT-PCR used HTBI primers; second-round multiplex PCR followed. Each CDR3 protein gets one entry after TCRdb re-called the multiplex PCR reads with MiXCR. Among about 740,000 distinct CDR3 sequences listed, 40% were seen once. CDR1 and CDR2 from the germline V gene are SGHTA and FQGTGA. The CDR3 length is 18 residues. V was cut by 0 bases and J by 2 bases, with 16 bases left in between. Ophthalmopathy-affected donors exhibited moderate-to-severe activity, CAS ≥3, NOSPECS ≥4, and duration under 3 months. Exclusion criteria comprised other autoimmune diseases, uncontrolled infections, pregnancy or lactation in patients. For this clonotype: Its antigen remains unknown.

V is TRBV7-3 and J is TRBJ2-2; D is uncertain. The receptor was isolated from an adult man with Graves' ophthalmopathy. Source material: peripheral blood. CDR3 nucleotides: TGTGCCAGCAGCTTAACTACCGGTCATGCGATCAACACCGGGGAGCTGTTTTTT. Translating gives CASSLTTGHAINTGELFF.